The clone carrying this T cell receptor beta chain was counted only a few times. Trimming removed 9 bases at V and 9 bases at J, with 21 bases between. The CDR3 loop spans 14 amino acids. This specimen comes from a study of T-cell memory formation after mild COVID-19. TCRdb reanalysed the 5' RACE reads using MiXCR and keeps one entry per CDR3 protein. This sample has 470,000 or so distinct CDR3 sequences, with 15% to 25% found just once. The rearrangement uses TRBV12-3 or TRBV12-4 and TRBJ2-1; no firm D call. This sequence was found in an adult woman who had mild COVID-19 (a few samples of this study predate the infection). Cell type and time point are not known. Sample: PBMCs or a T cell subset sorted from them (not recorded which). As DNA, the CDR3 is TGTGCCAGTTGGCTGGCGTCTTCATCGGCTGAGCAGTTCTTC. Translation gives CASWLASSSAEQFF.